This T cell receptor (beta chain) was recovered during a study of patients and donors after allogeneic stem cell transplantation. This clonotype was seen only a few times. TCRdb redid the calling of the RT-PCR reads with MiXCR, one entry per CDR3 protein. Of hundreds of thousands of distinct CDR3 sequences listed, about a sixth are singletons. After removal of 3 bases from V and 6 bases from J, the junction contained 5 bases not matched to a gene. The CDR3 spans 13 residues. CDR1 is DFQATT, CDR2 SNEGSKA, per germline (reference sequence). This chain links TRBV20-1 with TRBJ1-3, with 7 bases aligning to TRBD1. Sequenced material: blood, either unsorted or a sorted T cell fraction (not recorded which). The receptor comes from a human donor who was either an allogeneic HSCT recipient or a stem cell or donor lymphocyte infusion donor (not recorded which). It is not recorded whose cells these are; they may come from a transplant donor. The CDR3 spells CSASTGVPNTIYF. The CDR3 DNA is TGCAGTGCTAGTACAGGGGTCCCAAACACCATATATTTT.